This T cell receptor beta chain was obtained from a study of blood T cells in healthy people across ages. Notes on this clonotype: The antigen is undetermined.

Healthy individuals of Caucasian origin from Russia, aged about 6 to 100, served as donors. Study-wide results and limits: Researchers judged that diversity estimates from one million T cells fell short of true values.

The second PCR ran roughly 7 to 12 cycles with a sample-barcoded 5' primer and J-beta primers. TCRdb reprocessed the 5' RACE reads with MiXCR, giving one entry per CDR3 protein. The table includes about 680,000 distinct CDR3 sequences, around 48% detected once. Trimming took 2 bases from V and 1 from J; bases not matched to a gene: 15. CDR1 is MNHEY, CDR2 SVGAGI, per germline. There are 19 residues in the CDR3. The receptor comes from a woman aged 60-75 years in good health. This sequence joins TRBV6-5 and TRBJ2-5; 8 bases align to TRBD1. The sample comprised blood. The CDR3 region has the DNA TGTGCCAGCAGTTACGTCCGGGACAGGCTTCCTGTGGGCCAAGAGACCCAGTACTTC. It encodes CASSYVRDRLPVGQETQYF.